This T cell receptor (beta chain) is from a study of post-analysis software for immune sequencing data (dated by TCRdb to between 2015 and 2016). Notes on the research overall: Disease courses on record covered relapsing-remitting, secondary progressive and progressive-relapsing multiple sclerosis, though some patients had no subtype annotation. The multiple sclerosis patient repertoires were compared with 11 previously published healthy control repertoires from donors aged roughly 6 to 27 years. A subset of samples was prepared in parallel using single-end sample barcoding, then pooled and co-amplified after Illumina adapter ligation. The study at large found these results: The multiple sclerosis patient group was slightly younger than the control group. Significantly higher frequencies in patients than in controls were found for several TRBV segments, including TRBV5-6, TRBV5-1 and TRBV20-1. Compared with controls, multiple sclerosis patients had significantly lower normalized Chao1 diversity, a finding suggesting substantial peripheral T-cell clonal expansion. Direct clustering with F measure showed strong co-clustering of samples prepared in the same batch, prompting a batch-effect correction.

TCR beta repertoires were profiled from peripheral blood of 10 to 15 young patients with multiple sclerosis to demonstrate the VDJtools post-analysis software. The patients with multiple sclerosis were children and adolescents between roughly 6 and 17 years of age. The library was prepared using PCR. Instrument on record: Illumina HiSeq 2500. To reduce PCR and sequencing biases, unique molecular identifiers were built into the TCR beta cDNA libraries. Every 1 to 10 million input T cells yielded about 500,000 cDNA molecules, meaning each molecule approximated one T cell. The patient libraries were prepared and sequenced with the same protocol used for the earlier healthy control dataset. Samples belonging to the same batch were prepared together, multiplexed and sequenced on a shared HiSeq lane. For the original study's pipeline: MIGEC was used to process the raw barcoded reads, and molecular identifier groups with only a single read were discarded before consensus assembly and CDR3 extraction. Clonotype tables were post-analysed with VDJtools, normalizing diversity by down-sampling all datasets to the smallest sample size. To correct batch-related cross-sample contamination, repertoire overlap clustering matched CDR3 amino acid sequences but not nucleotide sequences. TCRdb took the public reads, trimmed them with fastp at Q25, ran MiXCR for clone calling and kept in-frame beta chains. All rows with the same CDR3 protein become a single entry with the most common DNA and genes. It is TCRdb's table, rather than the study itself, that gives the V and J calls and clone size. This sample holds about 430,000 distinct CDR3 sequences; about 39% were observed only once. Together, the top ten hold 7.5% to 8.5% of the sample.

Its CDR3 holds 14 amino acids, cysteine through phenylalanine. CDR3 DNA only is kept here, 42 bases in frame from base 1. For this chain, trimming is 4 bases at the V end and 1 base at the J end, and the number of junction bases without a gene match is 4. A few counts support this clonotype. Its antigen has not been determined. No much larger clonotype is one base removed from it; base qualities were not supplied. This receptor was identified in a girl aged 2-10 years with multiple sclerosis. This chain joins TRBV12-3 or TRBV12-4 to TRBJ2-7; 7 middle bases align to TRBD1. Sequencing was performed on blood. The CDR3 has the sequence CASSSGTESYEQYF. The DNA sequence is TGTGCCAGCAGTTCCGGGACAGAATCCTACGAGCAGTACTTC.